A single sample is the source of the 13 T cell receptor beta chains below, sequenced in a study of response to subunit inactivated influenza vaccine. TCRdb ran MiXCR on the RT-PCR reads and lists one entry per CDR3 protein. Altogether around 570,000 distinct CDR3 sequences are present, around 11% being singletons, with the ten largest covering around 10%. These sequences were also reported in another study, on T cells expressing NK-cell markers. From that paper: Scientists made TCR beta cDNA using 5'RACE template switching with UMIs.

The sequencing used PBMCs from blood, collected on the day of vaccination. The receptors shown here come from a man aged 50 to 59 who received an inactivated influenza vaccine.

This clonotype was seen a few times. The V call is TRBV20-1, the J call TRBJ2-7, with 11 bases identical to TRBD1. Trimming at V came to 6 bases and at J to 6 bases, leaving 10 bases not matched to a gene. CDR3 length equals 14 residues. Germline CDR1 and CDR2: DFQATT and SNEGSKA (reference sequence). As DNA, the CDR3 is TGCAGTGCCAAAACTCGGGACAGGGGGTCCGAGCAGTACTTC. This gives the protein CSAKTRDRGSEQYF.

This clonotype occurred many times. The chain joins TRBV2 to TRBJ1-5, with D possibly TRBD1 on 5 matching bases. This CDR3 has 16 residues. CDR1 is SNHLY, CDR2 FYNNEI, per germline. The germline V and J ends were trimmed by 3 bases and 8 bases, with 20 bases remaining between them. The CDR3 DNA is TGTGCCAGCAGTGACGGGGGGTATCGGGGGAATGAGCCCCAGCATTTT. It translates to CASSDGGYRGNEPQHF. The variable domain in full, completed from reference TRBV2 and TRBJ1-5, reads EPEVTQTPSHQVTQMGQEVILRCVPISNHLYFYWYRQILGQKVEFLVSFYNNEISEKSEIFDDQFSVERPDGSNFTLKIRSTKLEDSAMYFCASSDGGYRGNEPQHFGDGTRLSIL.

The chain joins TRBV27 to TRBJ1-5; D uncertain. The CDR3 is made up of 16 amino acids. The V gene lost 3 bases and the J gene lost 5 bases, with 17 bases spanning the gap. The germline gives CDR1 MNHEY, CDR2 SMNVEV (reference sequence). Here the CDR3 DNA reads TGTGCCAGCAGTTTTATACAGCCAAGCGGCGATCAGCCCCAGCATTTT. Amino acid sequence: CASSFIQPSGDQPQHF.

The J gene is TRBJ2-7, the V gene TRBV7-2; no clear D. The CDR3 runs 13 residues. Germline V gene data show CDR1 as SGHTA and CDR2 as FQGNSA. With 2 bases removed from V and 2 bases from J, the gap between germline ends came to 7 bases. CDR3 sequence reads: CASSLWETYEQYF. CDR3 in DNA: TGTGCCAGCAGCTTATGGGAAACCTACGAGCAGTACTTC.

The V call is TRBV7-9, the J call TRBJ2-3, with D possibly TRBD2 on 5 matching bases. The germline gives CDR1 SEHNR, CDR2 FQNEAQ (reference sequence). Deletions cut 4 bases from V and 2 bases from J, with 19 bases between. CDR3 length: 17 residues. The CDR3 loop is CASSSALEVADTDTQYF. CDR3 DNA sequence: TGTGCCAGCAGCTCGGCGTTGGAGGTGGCGGACACAGATACGCAGTATTTT.

The V call is TRBV20-1, the J call TRBJ2-2, with a possible D match to TRBD1 (6 bases). Germline V gives CDR1 DFQATT, CDR2 SNEGSKA (reference sequence). V lost 0 bases and J 5 bases, leaving 13 bases between the germline ends. This CDR3 has 15 residues. CDR3 in amino acids: CSARELRGGTGELFF. CDR3 nucleotides: TGCAGTGCTAGAGAGCTCAGGGGTGGGACCGGGGAGCTGTTTTTT.

This clonotype was counted between two and nine times. V and J are TRBV5-1 and TRBJ1-6; possibly TRBD1 for D (6 bases). With 4 bases removed from V and 7 bases from J, the gap between germline ends came to 12 bases. The CDR3 consists of 14 residues. Germline loops: CDR1 SGHRS, CDR2 YFSETQ. The CDR3 reads CASSAGQMNSPLHF. The DNA of the CDR3 is TGCGCCAGCAGCGCAGGACAGATGAATTCACCCCTCCACTTT.

J is TRBJ2-1 and V is TRBV20-1; TRBD1 matches at 7 bases. Unmatched junction bases numbered 5, after V lost 0 bases and J lost 3 bases. CDR3 size: 15 residues. Germline V gene lookup returns CDR1 DFQATT and CDR2 SNEGSKA (reference sequence). The DNA for the CDR3 is TGCAGTGCTAGAGAAACCGGGACAGACTACAATGAGCAGTTCTTC. Amino acids: CSARETGTDYNEQFF.

There are a few counts of this clonotype. V gene TRBV6-2 or TRBV6-3 combines with J gene TRBJ2-7, with no clear D. The CDR3 length is 13 residues. Germline V gene lookup returns CDR1 MNHEY and CDR2 SVGEGT. V lost 2 bases and J lost 3, with 8 bases in between. The CDR3 DNA is TGTGCCAGCAGTTACAACCTTGTCTACGAGCAGTACTTC. It translates to CASSYNLVYEQYF.

CDR3 nucleotides: TGCAGTGCTAGAGAAGACAGGTCGTACACCGGGGAGCTGTTTTTT. Protein product: CSAREDRSYTGELFF. V gene TRBV20-1 combines with J gene TRBJ2-2; perhaps TRBD1 as D (6 bases). With 0 bases removed from V and 3 bases from J, the gap between germline ends came to 11 bases. The V gene's germline CDR1 is DFQATT and CDR2 SNEGSKA (reference sequence). The CDR3 has 15 amino acids.

At least ten counts were recorded for this clonotype. This chain joins TRBV20-1 and TRBJ2-3; no definite D call. The V end was cut by 0 bases, the J end by 2 bases, with 15 bases between. From germline, CDR1 is DFQATT and CDR2 SNEGSKA (reference sequence). The CDR3 contains 16 residues. CDR3 loop: CSARDRKRLSTDTQYF. CDR3 nucleotide sequence: TGCAGTGCTAGAGATCGCAAGAGACTCTCCACAGATACGCAGTATTTT.

This clonotype has only a few counts. The chain employs TRBV30 and TRBJ1-1, with TRBD1 as a possible D gene (6 bases). There are 15 residues in the CDR3. Germline V gives CDR1 GTSNPN, CDR2 SVGIG (reference sequence). With 2 bases removed from V and 4 bases from J, the gap between germline ends came to 17 bases. DNA for the CDR3: TGTGCCTGGAGTCGGGGTGGGGGCGGTGTCACTGAAGCTTTCTTT. Translated, it gives CAWSRGGGGVTEAFF.

This clonotype was recorded a few times. The chain employs TRBV20-1 and TRBJ1-1; D uncertain. The germline V and J ends were trimmed by 5 bases and 6 bases, with 10 bases remaining between them. Germline V gene data show CDR1 as DFQATT and CDR2 as SNEGSKA (reference sequence). The CDR3 consists of 11 residues. The CDR3 DNA reads TGCAGTGCTCCCGATTACCCTGAAGCTTTCTTT. It is translated as CSAPDYPEAFF.